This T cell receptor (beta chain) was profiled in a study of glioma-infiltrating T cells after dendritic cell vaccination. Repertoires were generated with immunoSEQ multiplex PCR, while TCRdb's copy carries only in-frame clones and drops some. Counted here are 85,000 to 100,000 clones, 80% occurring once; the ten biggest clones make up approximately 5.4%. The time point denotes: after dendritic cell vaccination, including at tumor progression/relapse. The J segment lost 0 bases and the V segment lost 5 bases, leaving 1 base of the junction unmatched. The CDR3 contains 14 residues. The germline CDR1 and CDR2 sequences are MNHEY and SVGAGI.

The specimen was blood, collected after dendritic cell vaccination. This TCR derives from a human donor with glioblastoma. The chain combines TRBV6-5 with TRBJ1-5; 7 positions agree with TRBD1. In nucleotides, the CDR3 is TGTGCCAGCAGTCGACAGGGTAGCAATCAGCCCCAGCATTTT. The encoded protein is CASSRQGSNQPQHF.